The 25 T cell receptor beta chains presented below share a single source sample, sequenced in a study of control samples from healthy donors and cancer patients. Profiling relied on immunoSEQ multiplex PCR, and the TCRdb table lists in-frame clones only, not all of them. Of 150,000 to 200,000 clones listed, around 90% are singletons. What was sequenced was blood. These receptors all stem from a man between 18 and 35 years old in good health.

This sequence joins TRBV19 and TRBJ1-5; D unresolved. This CDR3 is 16 amino acids long. Germline V gene data show CDR1 as LNHDA and CDR2 as SQIVND (reference sequence). Trimming removed 3 bases from V and 4 bases from J, with 16 bases in between. CDR3 amino acids: CASSMSLGGRNQPQHF. CDR3 nucleotide sequence: TGTGCCAGTAGTATGAGTTTGGGCGGAAGAAATCAGCCCCAGCATTTT.

The chain combines TRBV19 with TRBJ2-2, with 7 bases matching TRBD1. V lost 6 bases and J lost 3; bases outside the gene matches: 7. The CDR3 totals 15 residues. The V gene's germline CDR1 is LNHDA and CDR2 SQIVND (reference sequence). CDR3 sequence reads: CASSVGTAHTGELFF. CDR3 DNA sequence: TGTGCCAGTAGCGTAGGGACAGCGCACACCGGGGAGCTGTTTTTT.

The chain joins TRBV29-1 to TRBJ2-5; no definite D call. Germline V gene data show CDR1 as SQVTM and CDR2 as ANQGSEA. Trimming removed 7 bases from V and 4 bases from J, with 13 bases in between. The CDR3 is 12 amino acids. In nucleotides, the CDR3 is TGCAGCGCCAAGAGGAGAGGAGAGACCCAGTACTTC. Translating it yields CSAKRRGETQYF.

The chain couples TRBV28 to TRBJ1-5; no clear D. The CDR3 totals 15 residues. The V gene's germline CDR1 is MDHEN and CDR2 SYDVKM. Trimming took off 5 bases at V and 2 bases at J, with 13 bases between the two ends. This CDR3 reads CASSPYAEGNQPQHF. The CDR3 nucleotides read TGTGCCAGCAGTCCCTACGCCGAAGGCAATCAGCCCCAGCATTTT.

The V gene is TRBV4-3, the J gene TRBJ1-4; D not resolved. Germline CDR1 LGHNA, CDR2 YSLEER. CDR3 length: 14 amino acids. Between the trimmed V and J ends, which lost 0 bases and 7 bases, there was a span of 9 bases. The CDR3 nucleotides read TGCGCCAGCAGCCAAGATACGGGGTTTGAAAAACTGTTTTTT. This codes for CASSQDTGFEKLFF.

This chain connects TRBV18 to TRBJ2-6, with 11 bases aligning to TRBD1. This CDR3 comprises 15 residues. Germline V lookup: CDR1 KGHSH, CDR2 LQKENI. Trimming took 6 bases from V and 5 from J; bases not matched to a gene: 3. CDR3 nucleotides: TGTGCCAGCTCGCCGGACAGGGGGCGGGCCAACGTCCTGACTTTC. It translates to CASSPDRGRANVLTF.

J is TRBJ2-5 and V is TRBV7-2; D possibly corresponds to TRBD2 (7 bases). Trimming cost V 3 bases and J 5 bases, with 13 bases left between them. The CDR3 runs 14 residues. Germline V CDR1 and CDR2: SGHTA, FQGNSA. CDR3 DNA sequence: TGTGCCAGCAGCTTTGCGGGGGCTAGGGAGACCCAGTACTTC. Its protein product is CASSFAGARETQYF.

Only one count was recorded for this clone. The V gene is TRBV6-1, the J gene TRBJ1-6; D perhaps matches TRBD1 (5 bases). Germline V lookup: CDR1 MNHNS, CDR2 SASEGT. V lost 1 base to trimming and J lost 6 bases, with 10 bases between them. The CDR3 runs to 15 residues. The CDR3 nucleotides are TGTGCCAGCAGTGAAGTGGGCAGGGCTAATTCACCCCTCCACTTT. Amino acids: CASSEVGRANSPLHF.

CDR3 sequence reads: CAWGNSGHENTEAFF. DNA for the CDR3: TGTGCCTGGGGCAATTCGGGCCATGAGAACACTGAAGCTTTCTTT. This sequence joins TRBV30 and TRBJ1-1, with D uncertain. Germline lookup yields CDR1 GTSNPN and CDR2 SVGIG (reference sequence). The CDR3 is 15 amino acids. Trimming took 5 bases from V and 1 from J, leaving 17 bases between them.

This clone was picked up a small number of times. The chain links TRBV11-2 to TRBJ1-2; a possible D gene is TRBD1 (5 bases). The CDR3 runs to 14 residues. CDR1 and CDR2 from the germline V gene are SGHAT and FQNNGV. V was shortened by 3 bases and J by 8 bases, with 16 bases between the two germline ends. The CDR3 sequence is CASSLNQGHRGYTF. The CDR3 DNA reads as TGTGCCAGCAGCTTGAACCAGGGCCATAGGGGCTACACCTTC.

J is TRBJ2-3 and V is TRBV24-1; 11 bases align to TRBD2. The CDR3 has 17 residues. The V segment lost 3 bases and the J segment 3 bases; nucleotides outside the gene matches: 7. Germline V gives CDR1 KGHDR, CDR2 SFDVKD. The CDR3 loop is CATSDTRLAGTTDTQYF. The DNA for the CDR3 is TGTGCCACCAGTGATACCAGACTAGCGGGGACTACAGATACGCAGTATTTT.

The chain combines TRBV7-2 with TRBJ2-7; TRBD1 matches 9 bases. The CDR3 loop spans 15 amino acids. Germline CDR1 is SGHTA and CDR2 is FQGNSA. With V trimmed by 5 bases and J by 0 bases, 5 bases remained unmatched. The CDR3 nucleotides are TGTGCCAGCAGCCCCCGGACAGGGGACTCCTACGAGCAGTACTTC. Translating it yields CASSPRTGDSYEQYF.

The rearrangement joins TRBV4-3 to TRBJ2-1, with 9 nucleotides matching TRBD2. V gave up 1 base and J gave up 7 bases; unmatched junction bases: 14. Germline V CDR1 and CDR2: LGHNA, YSLEER. The CDR3 spans 18 residues. As DNA, the CDR3 is TGCGCCAGCAGCCAAGGCGGGGGGGTTTATGGTTTAGGGAATGAGCAGTTCTTC. Translated: CASSQGGGVYGLGNEQFF.

As regards this clone: Other DNA sequences of this sample code for an identical CDR3. The V and J genes are TRBV5-4 and TRBJ2-2; D is uncertain. V was clipped by 3 bases and J by 0 bases, with 0 bases between them. Germline CDR1 reads SGHNT; CDR2 reads YYREEE (reference sequence). The length of the CDR3 is 12 residues. The CDR3 DNA reads TGTGCCAGCAGCTCGAACACCGGGGAGCTGTTTTTT. This gives the protein CASSSNTGELFF.

The sample holds one count of this clone. CDR3 region: CASSPRQLSYEQYF. The DNA of the CDR3 is TGTGCCAGCAGCCCGAGACAGCTCTCCTACGAGCAGTACTTC. This chain joins TRBV7-4 and TRBJ2-7; D may be TRBD1 (5 bases). This CDR3 is 14 amino acids long. Germline assignment: CDR1 SGHVT and CDR2 SQSDAQ. The V end lost 5 bases, the J end lost 0 bases, and 11 bases lay between the germline ends. The full variable domain, in which reference TRBV7-4 and TRBJ2-7 provide the parts outside the CDR3, is GAGVSQSPRYKVAKRGRDVALRCDSISGHVTLYWYRQTLGQGSEVLTYSQSDAQRDKSGRPSGRFSAERPERSVSTLKIQRTEQGDSAVYLCASSPRQLSYEQYFGPGTRLTVT.

This chain connects TRBV5-5 to TRBJ1-3; D is unclear. Trimming took 3 bases from V and 3 from J, leaving 16 bases between them. The CDR3 consists of 16 residues. Germline V gene data show CDR1 as SGHKS and CDR2 as YYEKEE (reference sequence). The CDR3 reads CASSSTTLTVGNTIYF. CDR3 coding DNA: TGTGCCAGCAGCTCCACGACACTTACAGTTGGAAACACCATATATTTT.

CDR3 sequence: CASSLSAITDTQYF. CDR3 sequence (DNA): TGTGCCAGCAGTTTATCAGCCATCACAGATACGCAGTATTTT. The chain couples TRBV27 to TRBJ2-3; no definite D call. Between the trimmed V and J ends, which lost 0 bases and 2 bases, there was a span of 6 bases. The germline V gene has CDR1 MNHEY and CDR2 SMNVEV (reference sequence). The CDR3 spans 14 residues.

The V and J genes are TRBV28 and TRBJ1-6; D is unclear. Germline CDR1 is MDHEN and CDR2 is SYDVKM. Trimming stripped 5 bases from V and 5 bases from J, with 10 bases between. The CDR3 is 14 residues long. The CDR3 loop reads CASSQQLNNSPLHF. As DNA, the CDR3 is TGTGCCAGCAGTCAACAGCTAAATAATTCACCCCTCCACTTT.

The chain links TRBV19 to TRBJ2-3; D may be TRBD1 or TRBD2 (6 bases each). The CDR3 is 17 amino acids. V was shortened by 2 bases and J by 4 bases, with 19 bases between the two germline ends. The germline gives CDR1 LNHDA, CDR2 SQIVND (reference sequence). CDR3 region: CASSIRGQGEVADTQYF. The CDR3 nucleotides are TGTGCCAGTAGTATACGGGGGCAGGGCGAAGTCGCAGATACGCAGTATTTT. The whole variable domain, filled in from reference TRBV19 and TRBJ2-3, reads DGGITQSPKYLFRKEGQNVTLSCEQNLNHDAMYWYRQDPGQGLRLIYYSQIVNDFQKGDIAEGYSVSREKKESFPLTVTSAQKNPTAFYLCASSIRGQGEVADTQYFGPGTRLTVL.

This clone was seen ten or more times. The chain combines TRBV20-1 with TRBJ1-6; D gene unclear. Germline CDR1 and CDR2: DFQATT and SNEGSKA (reference sequence). The CDR3 covers 15 residues. Between the trimmed V and J ends, which lost 3 bases and 0 bases, there was a span of 9 bases. The CDR3 loop is CSASYRSSYNSPLHF. CDR3 in DNA: TGCAGTGCTAGTTACCGGAGCTCCTATAATTCACCCCTCCACTTT.

V usage is TRBV25-1 and J usage is TRBJ1-1; D perhaps matches TRBD1 (5 bases). V was pared by 6 bases and J by 1 base, with 12 bases between. The CDR3 loop spans 14 amino acids. Germline assignment: CDR1 MGHDK and CDR2 SYGVNS. The CDR3 here is CASREGAGNTEAFF. DNA of the CDR3: TGTGCCAGCAGAGAAGGGGCAGGGAACACTGAAGCTTTCTTT.

The chain employs TRBV3-1 (or the pseudogene TRBV3-2) and TRBJ1-2; D call uncertain. The CDR3 is 15 amino acids. The V gene lost 0 bases and the J gene lost 8 bases, with 16 bases spanning the gap. Per the germline V gene, CDR1 is LGHDT and CDR2 is YNNKEL (reference sequence). For the CDR3, the DNA is TGTGCCAGCAGCCAAGATCCAGGCAGTTTAGAGGGCTACACCTTC. It encodes CASSQDPGSLEGYTF.

The J gene is TRBJ2-2, the V gene TRBV28; no definite D call. Germline-derived CDR1 and CDR2 are MDHEN and SYDVKM. Trimming stripped 2 bases from V and 0 bases from J, with 7 bases between. The CDR3 sequence is 15 residues long. The CDR3: CASSLSSTNTGELFF. The DNA of the CDR3 is TGTGCCAGCAGTTTAAGCAGCACGAACACCGGGGAGCTGTTTTTT.

CDR3 loop: CSVGGTSGGGDEQFF. In nucleotides, the CDR3 is TGCAGCGTCGGAGGGACTAGCGGGGGGGGCGATGAGCAGTTCTTC. This chain connects TRBV29-1 to TRBJ2-1; 16 positions match TRBD2. The CDR3 is 15 residues long. The V segment lost 6 bases and the J segment 8 bases; nucleotides outside the gene matches: 7. Germline V gene data show CDR1 as SQVTM and CDR2 as ANQGSEA.

The chain combines TRBV30 with TRBJ2-7, with 9 bases fitting TRBD1. This CDR3 contains 13 residues. Germline V lookup: CDR1 GTSNPN, CDR2 SVGIG (reference sequence). V dropped 2 bases and J dropped 7; count of bases not matched to a gene: 6. CDR3 coding DNA: TGTGCCTGGAGTTTGGACAGGGGTTGGGAGCAGTACTTC. Its protein is CAWSLDRGWEQYF.